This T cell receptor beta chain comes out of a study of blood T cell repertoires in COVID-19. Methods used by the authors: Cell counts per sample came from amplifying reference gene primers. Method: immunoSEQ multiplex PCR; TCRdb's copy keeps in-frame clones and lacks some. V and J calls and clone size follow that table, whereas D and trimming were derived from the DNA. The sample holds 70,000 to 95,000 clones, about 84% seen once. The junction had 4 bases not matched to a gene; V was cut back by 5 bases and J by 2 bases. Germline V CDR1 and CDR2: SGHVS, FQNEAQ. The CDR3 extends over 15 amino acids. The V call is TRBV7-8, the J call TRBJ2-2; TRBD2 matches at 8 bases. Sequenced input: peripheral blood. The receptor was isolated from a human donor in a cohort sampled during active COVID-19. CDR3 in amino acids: CASSQLAVNTGELFF. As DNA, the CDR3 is TGTGCCAGCAGCCAACTAGCGGTTAACACCGGGGAGCTGTTTTTT.